Below are 26 T cell receptor beta chains sequenced from a single sample in a study of cytomegalovirus exposure and HLA in healthy donors. Use of 60 Vbeta and 13 Jbeta primers characterized the PCR. Data came from immunoSEQ multiplex PCR; TCRdb stores just in-frame clones and leaves some out. The sample has some 71,000 clones, roughly 80% seen once. The material sequenced was PBMCs. These receptors came from a woman in her 30s in good health and CMV-seropositive.

The chain carries TRBV4-3 and TRBJ1-5, with 8 bases fitting TRBD1. The CDR3 has 15 residues. The trim removed 0 bases at V and 7 bases at J, leaving 5 bases unmatched. Germline loops: CDR1 LGHNA, CDR2 YSLEER. Written as DNA, the CDR3 is TGCGCCAGCAGCCAAGACAGGGGGCTGGGGCAGCCCCAGCATTTT. Its translation: CASSQDRGLGQPQHF.

The chain uses TRBV30 and TRBJ1-3; D perhaps matches TRBD1 (6 bases). The CDR3 has 14 residues. Trimming left V 3 bases short and J 2 bases short, with 11 bases between. CDR1 and CDR2 from the germline V gene are GTSNPN and SVGIG (reference sequence). CDR3 amino acids: CAWRQQGTGNTIYF. The CDR3 bases are TGTGCCTGGAGGCAACAGGGAACTGGAAACACCATATATTTT.

V usage is TRBV11-2 and J usage is TRBJ2-1, with D maybe TRBD2 (6 bases). The CDR3 consists of 14 residues. Trimming stripped 6 bases from V and 9 bases from J, with 18 bases between. The germline V gene encodes CDR1 SGHAT and CDR2 FQNNGV. This CDR3 is CASRGTPLVGEQFF. The CDR3 coding sequence is TGTGCCAGCAGGGGGACTCCGTTGGTGGGTGAGCAGTTCTTC.

V is TRBV7-2 and J is TRBJ2-7; no clear D gene. Germline CDR1 reads SGHTA; CDR2 reads FQGNSA. The CDR3 loop spans 13 amino acids. Trimming pared 5 bases from V and 4 bases from J, leaving 12 bases between. The CDR3 spells CASSPDLIYEQYF. Here the CDR3 DNA reads TGTGCCAGCAGCCCCGACTTGATTTACGAGCAGTACTTC.

V usage is TRBV5-1 and J usage is TRBJ2-7; no firm D call. CDR3 length: 14 residues. Trimming left V 5 bases short and J 2 bases short, with 14 bases between. Germline CDR1 reads SGHRS; CDR2 reads YFSETQ. CDR3 sequence reads: CASSVQKIPYEQYF. For the CDR3, the DNA is TGCGCCAGCAGTGTACAGAAGATCCCCTACGAGCAGTACTTC.

Here the CDR3 DNA reads TGTGCCTTTGACAGGCTTAACTATGGCTACACCTTC. Protein product: CAFDRLNYGYTF. This chain uses TRBV30 with TRBJ1-2; a possible D gene is TRBD1 (6 bases). Trimming cost V 7 bases and J 1 base, with 10 bases left between them. This CDR3 has 12 amino acids. CDR1 GTSNPN and CDR2 SVGIG come from the germline V gene (reference sequence).

This clone turned up a few times. The chain carries TRBV5-6 and TRBJ1-5, with 7 bases aligning to TRBD1. Germline-derived CDR1 and CDR2 are SGHDT and YYEEEE. The CDR3 contains 14 residues. V shed 4 bases and J 6 bases; nucleotides not matched to a gene: 7. The CDR3 spells CASSQGTASQPQHF. Here the CDR3 DNA reads TGTGCCAGCAGCCAAGGGACAGCCAGTCAGCCCCAGCATTTT. Together with reference TRBV5-6 and TRBJ1-5, the CDR3 gives the full variable domain: DAGVTQSPTHLIKTRGQQVTLRCSPKSGHDTVSWYQQALGQGPQFIFQYYEEEERQRGNFPDRFSGHQFPNYSSELNVNALLLGDSALYLCASSQGTASQPQHFGDGTRLSIL.

V is TRBV30 and J is TRBJ2-3; D may be TRBD2 (5 bases). This CDR3 contains 14 residues. V was trimmed by 3 bases and J by 6 bases, leaving 16 bases between them. The germline V gene encodes CDR1 GTSNPN and CDR2 SVGIG (reference sequence). The CDR3 DNA reads as TGTGCCTGGAGAATTGCGGGCCTTGGCGATACGCAGTATTTT. This translates into CAWRIAGLGDTQYF.

This CDR3 is CASSTRRVGETQYF. For the CDR3, the DNA is TGTGCCAGTAGTACCAGGAGGGTTGGGGAGACCCAGTACTTC. The chain is built from TRBV19 and TRBJ2-5; D possibly corresponds to TRBD2 (6 bases). Germline CDR1 LNHDA, CDR2 SQIVND (reference sequence). The V end was cut by 4 bases, the J end by 5 bases, with 14 bases between. The CDR3 has 14 amino acids.

The V and J genes are TRBV5-4 and TRBJ2-2; possible D gene TRBD2, 5 bases. Deletions cut 2 bases from V and 5 bases from J, with 19 bases between. Germline CDR1 SGHNT, CDR2 YYREEE (reference sequence). The CDR3 is 17 residues long. The DNA of the CDR3 is TGTGCCAGCAGCTTCGGGCGGAGCGGCCTAAGGACCGGGGAGCTGTTTTTT. This gives the protein CASSFGRSGLRTGELFF.

CDR3 nucleotides: TGCGCCAGCAGCCAAGCCCAGGGGTTATCAACTAATGAAAAACTGTTTTTT. Encoded protein: CASSQAQGLSTNEKLFF. This sequence joins TRBV4-1 and TRBJ1-4, with D maybe TRBD1 (6 bases). V was cut by 1 base and J by 0 bases, with 12 bases left in between. Germline loops: CDR1 MGHRA, CDR2 YSYEKL. This CDR3 comprises 17 residues.

The gene calls are TRBV4-1 and TRBJ2-5; D gene unclear. Trimming stripped 4 bases from V and 5 bases from J, with 17 bases between. The CDR3 totals 15 residues. Per the germline V gene, CDR1 is MGHRA and CDR2 is YSYEKL. CDR3 residues: CASSPALPSGETQYF. The CDR3 region has the DNA TGCGCCAGCAGCCCCGCATTGCCCTCCGGGGAGACCCAGTACTTC.

V usage is TRBV10-2 and J usage is TRBJ2-7; D perhaps matches TRBD2 (6 bases). The ends were cut back, 6 bases at V and 0 bases at J, with 12 bases in the middle. Germline V gene sequence: CDR1 WSHSY, CDR2 SAAADI. This CDR3 contains 14 residues. This CDR3 reads CASRRAGSSYEQYF. The CDR3 nucleotides are TGCGCCAGCAGGAGGGCGGGAAGCTCCTACGAGCAGTACTTC.

The V and J genes are TRBV5-1 and TRBJ1-1; D is unresolved. Germline V gene sequence: CDR1 SGHRS, CDR2 YFSETQ. Trimming took 0 bases from V and 1 from J, leaving 7 bases between them. The CDR3 is made up of 14 amino acids. CDR3 nucleotide sequence: TGCGCCAGCAGCTTGGTATCAGGGAACACTGAAGCTTTCTTT. Its translation is CASSLVSGNTEAFF.

Only a few counts were recorded for this clone. The chain joins TRBV28 to TRBJ2-5; no reliable D call. This CDR3 region has 14 residues. The V gene's germline CDR1 is MDHEN and CDR2 SYDVKM. The germline V and J ends were trimmed by 3 bases and 5 bases, with 13 bases remaining between them. This chain's CDR3 is CASSLARFRETQYF. CDR3 in DNA: TGTGCCAGCAGTTTGGCCCGCTTCAGGGAGACCCAGTACTTC.

CDR3 protein: CSVAGSSSGEQYF. In nucleotides, the CDR3 is TGCAGCGTAGCGGGTTCATCTTCGGGCGAGCAGTACTTC. The V and J genes are TRBV29-1 and TRBJ2-7; TRBD2 might be the D (6 bases). Per the germline V gene, CDR1 is SQVTM and CDR2 is ANQGSEA. Trimming took 6 bases from V and 6 from J, leaving 18 bases between them. The CDR3 is 13 residues long.

The V gene is TRBV4-1, the J gene TRBJ2-3, with 7 bases fitting TRBD2. The length of the CDR3 is 14 residues. Unmatched junction bases numbered 15, after V lost 9 bases and J lost 9 bases. CDR1 is MGHRA, CDR2 YSYEKL, per germline. CDR3 amino acids: CASRGLGFRETQYF. The DNA for the CDR3 is TGCGCCAGTCGCGGACTAGGCTTTAGGGAGACGCAGTATTTT.

The chain is built from TRBV28 and TRBJ1-4, with D possibly being TRBD1 (5 bases). CDR1 MDHEN and CDR2 SYDVKM come from the germline V gene. V was trimmed by 2 bases and J by 4 bases, leaving 8 bases between them. This CDR3 is 14 amino acids long. The CDR3 region has the DNA TGTGCCAGCAGTTTAGGACACCTTAATGAAAAACTGTTTTTT. Translation gives CASSLGHLNEKLFF.

The J gene is TRBJ1-1, the V gene TRBV29-1; 7 nucleotides agree with TRBD1. Looked up from germline, CDR1 is SQVTM and CDR2 is ANQGSEA. This CDR3 contains 12 residues. V dropped 5 bases and J dropped 4; count of bases not matched to a gene: 4. The CDR3 loop reads CSVSQGTTEAFF. In DNA, the CDR3 is TGCAGCGTTTCACAGGGGACCACTGAAGCTTTCTTT. Using reference TRBV29-1 and TRBJ1-1 for the parts outside the CDR3, the full variable domain is SAVISQKPSRDICQRGTSLTIQCQVDSQVTMMFWYRQQPGQSLTLIATANQGSEATYESGFVIDKFPISRPNLTFSTLTVSNMSPEDSSIYLCSVSQGTTEAFFGQGTRLTVV.

The V call is TRBV4-2, the J call TRBJ1-2, with 7 bases lining up with TRBD1. The J segment lost 0 bases and the V segment lost 4 bases, leaving 5 bases of the junction unmatched. The germline V gene has CDR1 LGHNA and CDR2 YNFKEQ. The length of the CDR3 is 15 residues. CDR3 in amino acids: CASSRPGQPNYGYTF. CDR3 DNA sequence: TGTGCCAGCAGCCGACCGGGACAGCCTAACTATGGCTACACCTTC.

This chain links TRBV28 with TRBJ1-1, with D unclear. The germline CDR1 and CDR2 sequences are MDHEN and SYDVKM. This CDR3 comprises 14 residues. The V and J ends lost 2 bases and 5 bases respectively, with 12 bases between them. CDR3 residues: CASSLQRVVTEAFF. The DNA of the CDR3 is TGTGCCAGCAGTTTACAGCGAGTGGTTACTGAAGCTTTCTTT.

V is TRBV6-1 and J is TRBJ2-3; tentatively, D is TRBD1 (5 bases). V was cut by 5 bases and J by 2 bases, with 11 bases left in between. Germline CDR1 reads MNHNS; CDR2 reads SASEGT. The length of the CDR3 is 14 residues. CDR3 DNA sequence: TGTGCCAGCAGTATCGCAGGGAACACAGATACGCAGTATTTT. This sequence encodes CASSIAGNTDTQYF.

V usage is TRBV25-1 and J usage is TRBJ2-5; 7 bases line up with TRBD1. Per germline, CDR1 MGHDK and CDR2 SYGVNS. V shed 7 bases and J 2 bases; nucleotides not matched to a gene: 7. This CDR3 contains 14 residues. The CDR3 sequence: CASKGGRGQETQYF. Written as DNA, the CDR3 is TGTGCCAGCAAAGGTGGCAGGGGGCAAGAGACCCAGTACTTC.

J is TRBJ2-7 and V is TRBV14; 7 bases match TRBD1. There are 12 residues in the CDR3. CDR1 SGHDN and CDR2 FVKESK come from the germline V gene. Unmatched junction bases numbered 5, after V lost 5 bases and J lost 7 bases. CDR3 amino acids: CASSTTGREQYF. The CDR3 coding sequence is TGTGCCAGCAGCACGACAGGGCGGGAGCAGTACTTC.

This chain uses TRBV28 with TRBJ1-1, with 7 bases identical to TRBD1. This CDR3 has 15 amino acids. The germline V gene has CDR1 MDHEN and CDR2 SYDVKM. Losses at the gene ends were 4 bases for V and 2 bases for J; bases not matched to a gene: 7. The CDR3 DNA is TGTGCCAGCAGTTCCCCTGGACAGGCCAACACTGAAGCTTTCTTT. Its translation is CASSSPGQANTEAFF.

The gene calls are TRBV7-9 and TRBJ2-2, with D maybe TRBD1 (7 bases). There are 15 residues in the CDR3. V lost 7 bases to trimming and J lost 6 bases, with 18 bases between them. The germline CDR1 and CDR2 sequences are SEHNR and FQNEAQ (reference sequence). The CDR3 region is CASIARQGGPGELFF. CDR3 coding DNA: TGTGCCAGCATCGCTAGACAGGGAGGTCCCGGGGAGCTGTTTTTT.